A single T cell receptor beta chain is shown here with its context. The sample comes from a study of blood T cell repertoires in COVID-19. Study-level background: The United States, Italy and Spain supplied acute and convalescent COVID-19 samples. T cells, B-cell-depleted T cells, or PBMCs provided the cDNA or gDNA that served as material.

Profiled with immunoSEQ multiplex PCR; TCRdb holds only in-frame clones, not every one. The sample includes roughly 250,000 clones, approximately 90% of them seen just once. Per the germline V gene, CDR1 is MNHEY and CDR2 is SMNVEV (reference sequence). The CDR3 covers 17 residues. V dropped 5 bases and J dropped 4; count of bases not matched to a gene: 13. Material for sequencing was peripheral blood. The genes are TRBV27 and TRBJ1-1; 10 bases agree with TRBD1. The sequence derives from a woman aged 40 to 50 with acute or convalescent COVID-19. CDR3 sequence (DNA): TGTGCCAGCAGTCCAACCTCAGACAGGGGGCTATCCACTGAAGCTTTCTTT. Its protein is CASSPTSDRGLSTEAFF.